A single sample gave rise to the 21 T cell receptor beta chains below, sequenced in a study of identical twins (dated by TCRdb to between 2015 and 2016). Receptors were amplified or captured by 5' RACE. Reads for this sample came from an Illumina HiSeq 2000. TCRdb redid the processing of the public reads, applying fastp at Q25 and MiXCR, and retained in-frame beta chains. Entries are consolidated by CDR3 protein sequence, retaining the most common genes and DNA. The sample yields some 690,000 distinct CDR3 sequences; 21% were counted once. The ten largest clonotypes hold roughly 4.3% of the sample. The sample was also linked to a second study, of T cells expressing NK-cell markers.

The sample taken for sequencing was PBMCs. The receptors derive from a woman aged 18-30 years in good health.

The chain joins TRBV27 to TRBJ2-6; 10 nucleotides match TRBD1. This CDR3 has 19 residues. The V and J ends lost 5 bases and 3 bases, in that order; junction bases with no gene match: 13. Germline assignment: CDR1 MNHEY and CDR2 SMNVEV (reference sequence). The CDR3 is CASSPGQGVRAYGANVLTF. DNA for the CDR3: TGTGCCAGCAGTCCAGGACAGGGGGTGAGAGCTTATGGGGCCAACGTCCTGACTTTC.

A few counts support this clonotype. The chain joins TRBV5-1 to TRBJ1-2; no clear D. This CDR3 region has 14 residues. The germline gives CDR1 SGHRS, CDR2 YFSETQ. V gave up 0 bases and J gave up 6 bases, with 12 bases separating them. In DNA, the CDR3 is TGCGCCAGCAGCTTGGGTAATCCGGGCGATGGCTACACCTTC. Translating it yields CASSLGNPGDGYTF.

This chain uses TRBV6-1 with TRBJ1-2; 7 nucleotides match TRBD1. J lost 7 bases, V lost 5 bases, and 10 bases had no gene match. The CDR3 has 14 amino acids. Germline-derived CDR1 and CDR2 are MNHNS and SASEGT. The CDR3 protein is CASSRTTGHIGYTF. The CDR3 DNA reads TGTGCCAGCAGTCGAACGACAGGGCATATTGGCTACACCTTC.

The rearrangement joins TRBV7-9 to TRBJ2-6; maybe TRBD1 (5 bases). From germline, CDR1 is SEHNR and CDR2 FQNEAQ (reference sequence). The CDR3 loop spans 17 amino acids. V was trimmed by 5 bases and J by 0 bases, leaving 14 bases between them. CDR3 residues: CASSPTAKYSGANVLTF. The CDR3 DNA follows: TGTGCCAGCAGCCCGACAGCGAAATACTCTGGGGCCAACGTCCTGACTTTC.

The rearrangement joins TRBV20-1 to TRBJ2-1, with TRBD2 matching 10 bases. The ends lost 3 bases at V and 0 bases at J; junction bases unmatched: 11. The CDR3 extends over 18 amino acids. From germline, CDR1 is DFQATT and CDR2 SNEGSKA (reference sequence). The CDR3 spells CSARSLAGGLSSYNEQFF. The CDR3 region has the DNA TGCAGTGCTAGGTCGTTAGCGGGGGGATTGAGCTCCTACAATGAGCAGTTCTTC.

V usage is TRBV29-1 and J usage is TRBJ1-1; maybe TRBD1 (5 bases). The CDR3 is 13 residues long. The V end lost 7 bases, the J end lost 1 base, and 13 bases lay between the germline ends. CDR1 and CDR2 (germline): SQVTM, ANQGSEA. The CDR3 nucleotides are TGCAGCGCCGGGCGGGACGGGAACACTGAAGCTTTCTTT. This sequence encodes CSAGRDGNTEAFF.

The chain uses TRBV15 and TRBJ2-1; D uncertain. The germline gives CDR1 LNHNV, CDR2 YYDKDF (reference sequence). The CDR3 sequence is 12 residues long. Deletions cut 4 bases from V and 7 bases from J, with 8 bases between. The CDR3 nucleotides read TGTGCCACCAGCACTCTAGGTAATGAGCAGTTCTTC. As protein: CATSTLGNEQFF.

Only a few counts were recorded for this clonotype. The chain carries TRBV7-9 and TRBJ2-7; 8 bases fit TRBD1. The CDR3 runs to 16 residues. Losses at the gene ends were 6 bases for V and 0 bases for J; bases not matched to a gene: 10. From germline, CDR1 is SEHNR and CDR2 FQNEAQ (reference sequence). The CDR3 spells CASSFPGGFHSYEQYF. For the CDR3, the DNA is TGTGCCAGCAGTTTCCCAGGGGGCTTTCACTCCTACGAGCAGTACTTC.

This clonotype was seen many times. CDR3 in DNA: TGCAGTGCTGGACTCGGCGGGAGGATCCCCTACGAGCAGTACTTC. Translating gives CSAGLGGRIPYEQYF. The J gene is TRBJ2-7, the V gene TRBV20-1, with 8 bases fitting TRBD2. CDR1 and CDR2 (germline): DFQATT, SNEGSKA (reference sequence). The CDR3 extends over 15 amino acids. After removal of 5 bases from V and 2 bases from J, the junction contained 11 bases not matched to a gene.

The chain couples TRBV7-6 to TRBJ2-2; TRBD1 aligns across 9 bases. In germline, CDR1 is SGHVS, CDR2 FNYEAQ. This CDR3 region has 15 residues. The J segment lost 6 bases and the V segment lost 4 bases, leaving 6 bases of the junction unmatched. In DNA, the CDR3 is TGTGCCAGCAGCTCACCGGGACAGGGATCCGGGGAGCTGTTTTTT. As protein: CASSSPGQGSGELFF.

V and J are TRBV20-1 and TRBJ2-7; D is ambiguous. Per germline, CDR1 DFQATT and CDR2 SNEGSKA (reference sequence). V lost 3 bases to trimming and J lost 4 bases, with 7 bases between them. This CDR3 is 11 amino acids long. The CDR3 nucleotides read TGCAGTGCTAGGACAACTTACGAGCAGTACTTC. Residues: CSARTTYEQYF.

The V call is TRBV7-9, the J call TRBJ2-4; D is ambiguous. V lost 4 bases and J 2 bases, leaving 15 bases between the germline ends. In germline, CDR1 is SEHNR, CDR2 FQNEAQ (reference sequence). CDR3 length: 16 amino acids. CDR3 sequence (DNA): TGTGCCAGCAGCTCCTACTCTCCTAATTCCAAAAACATTCAGTACTTC. This translates into CASSSYSPNSKNIQYF.

A few counts support this clonotype. V is TRBV6-2 or TRBV6-3 and J is TRBJ2-1; D perhaps matches TRBD2 (5 bases). Trimming removed 4 bases from V and 7 bases from J, with 17 bases in between. Per the germline V gene, CDR1 is MNHEY and CDR2 is SVGEGT. This CDR3 spans 15 amino acids. CDR3 sequence reads: CASSSPGSPRNEQFF. CDR3 nucleotides: TGTGCCAGCAGTTCTCCGGGATCCCCTCGGAATGAGCAGTTCTTC.

This clonotype was seen only a few times. The rearrangement joins TRBV5-8 to TRBJ2-7, with D hard to call. The V gene's germline CDR1 is SGHTS and CDR2 YDEGEE. The CDR3 consists of 14 residues. V gave up 2 bases and J gave up 2 bases, with 11 bases separating them. In nucleotides, the CDR3 is TGTGCCAGCAGCTTCGCCCCGAAGACCTACGAGCAGTACTTC. Amino acid sequence: CASSFAPKTYEQYF.

J is TRBJ2-3 and V is TRBV20-1; 11 bases are a match to TRBD2. Germline V CDR1 and CDR2: DFQATT, SNEGSKA (reference sequence). This CDR3 spans 14 amino acids. The J segment lost 5 bases and the V segment lost 6 bases, leaving 7 bases of the junction unmatched. CDR3 in DNA: TGCAGTGCAAGACTAGCGGGGAGAAGAGATACGCAGTATTTT. It is translated as CSARLAGRRDTQYF.

This clonotype has only a few counts. The chain joins TRBV7-3 to TRBJ2-3; D uncertain. Germline V gene lookup returns CDR1 SGHTA and CDR2 FQGTGA. CDR3 length: 13 amino acids. V lost 6 bases, J lost 2 bases, and 9 bases lay in between. CDR3 protein: CASSVSLTDTQYF. The CDR3, as DNA: TGTGCCAGCAGTGTATCTCTCACAGATACGCAGTATTTT.

This clonotype was recorded at least ten times. The chain employs TRBV20-1 and TRBJ2-1, with TRBD2 identical over 13 bases. Losses at the gene ends were 2 bases for V and 3 bases for J; bases not matched to a gene: 4. There are 16 residues in the CDR3. CDR1 is DFQATT, CDR2 SNEGSKA, per germline (reference sequence). CDR3 loop: CSARPGLAGLYNEQFF. The CDR3 coding sequence is TGCAGTGCTAGACCGGGACTAGCGGGACTCTACAATGAGCAGTTCTTC.

In its sample, this clonotype was seen a few times. V and J are TRBV2 and TRBJ1-2, with no clear D. Trimming took 11 bases from V and 4 from J, leaving 14 bases between them. This CDR3 is 12 amino acids long. Looked up from germline, CDR1 is SNHLY and CDR2 is FYNNEI. CDR3 region: CAVQADRYGYTF. CDR3 coding DNA: TGTGCCGTTCAGGCCGACCGCTATGGCTACACCTTC.

Ten or more counts support this clonotype. CDR3 sequence (DNA): TGTGCCACCAGCAGAGAAGGGACTAGCGGGGGGGCGTATGAGCAGTTCTTC. Its translation: CATSREGTSGGAYEQFF. The V gene is TRBV15, the J gene TRBJ2-1, with TRBD2 identical over 16 bases. In germline, CDR1 is LNHNV, CDR2 YYDKDF (reference sequence). The CDR3 is made up of 17 amino acids. V was clipped by 0 bases and J by 8 bases; unmatched bases: 4.

The V and J genes are TRBV7-9 and TRBJ2-7; D uncertain. V was pared by 5 bases and J by 5 bases, with 13 bases between. The CDR3 spans 13 residues. Germline-derived CDR1 and CDR2 are SEHNR and FQNEAQ (reference sequence). CDR3 nucleotide sequence: TGTGCCAGCAGCCCACCAATAGGGAACGAGCAGTACTTC. This encodes CASSPPIGNEQYF.

This clonotype has more than one count but fewer than ten. The chain carries TRBV7-9 and TRBJ2-3; D is perhaps TRBD2 (6 bases). CDR1 is SEHNR and CDR2 is FQNEAQ in the germline V gene (reference sequence). V gave up 5 bases and J gave up 9 bases, with 9 bases separating them. The CDR3 totals 11 residues. The CDR3 loop is CASSAGRTQYF. The CDR3 DNA is TGTGCCAGCAGCGCAGGGAGGACGCAGTATTTT.